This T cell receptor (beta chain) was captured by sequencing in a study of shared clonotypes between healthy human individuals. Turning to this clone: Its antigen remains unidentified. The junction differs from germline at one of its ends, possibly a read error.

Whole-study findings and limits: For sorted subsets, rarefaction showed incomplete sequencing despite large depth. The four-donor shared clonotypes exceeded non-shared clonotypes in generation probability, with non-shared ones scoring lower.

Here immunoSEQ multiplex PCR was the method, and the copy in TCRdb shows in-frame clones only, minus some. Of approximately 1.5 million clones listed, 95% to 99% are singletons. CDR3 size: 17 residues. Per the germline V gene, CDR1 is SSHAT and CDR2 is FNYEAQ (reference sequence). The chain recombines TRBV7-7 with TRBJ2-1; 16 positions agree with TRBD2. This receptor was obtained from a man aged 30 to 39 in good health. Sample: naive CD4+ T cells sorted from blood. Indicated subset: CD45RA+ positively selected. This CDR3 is CASSFGTSGRGDNEQFF. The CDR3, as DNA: TGTGCTAGCAGCTTCGGGACTAGCGGGAGGGGGGACAATGAGCAGTTCTTC.